A single T cell receptor beta chain is shown here with its context. This sample was included in a study of blood T cell repertoires in COVID-19. Study overall: Acute and convalescent COVID-19 samples came from the United States, Italy and Spain. PBMCs, B-cell-depleted T cells, or T cells provided the cDNA or gDNA that made up the material.

Per the study methods: From reference gene primer amplification, estimates of nucleated cell counts were derived. The protocol was immunoSEQ multiplex PCR, while the TCRdb copy is restricted to in-frame clones and leaves out a portion. V and J calls plus clone size are reproduced from that table; the DNA served to infer D and trimming. The sample shows approximately 350,000 clones, around nine tenths of them seen only once. Germline lookup yields CDR1 SGDLS and CDR2 YYNGEE. V shed 3 bases and J shed 4 bases, with 15 bases lying between them. The CDR3 is made up of 15 amino acids. The chain employs TRBV9 and TRBJ2-3, with a tentative D call TRBD1 (5 bases). This clonotype originated in a woman younger than 35 who had recovered from COVID-19. What was sequenced was peripheral blood. The CDR3 protein is CASSALQGRPDTQYF. The CDR3 bases are TGTGCCAGCAGCGCCCTCCAGGGTAGACCAGATACGCAGTATTTT.